What follows are 6 T cell receptor beta chains derived from one specimen sequenced in a study of blood T cell repertoires in COVID-19. Method: immunoSEQ multiplex PCR; TCRdb's copy keeps in-frame clones and lacks some. The sample gives 80,000 to 95,000 clones, 77% of which show up once; about 10% is in the top ten. The sequencing input was peripheral blood. Source of these receptors: a woman older than 75 with acute or convalescent COVID-19.

The chain links TRBV19 to TRBJ1-6, with 7 bases aligning to TRBD1. V gave up 8 bases and J gave up 9 bases; unmatched junction bases: 16. This CDR3 contains 16 residues. Germline CDR1 reads LNHDA; CDR2 reads SQIVND (reference sequence). CDR3 nucleotides: TGTGCCAGTTCGAAGACAGGGATGATGGAGGGTTCACCCCTCCACTTT. Translating it yields CASSKTGMMEGSPLHF. The complete variable domain, with remaining parts taken from reference TRBV19 and TRBJ1-6, reads DGGITQSPKYLFRKEGQNVTLSCEQNLNHDAMYWYRQDPGQGLRLIYYSQIVNDFQKGDIAEGYSVSREKKESFPLTVTSAQKNPTAFYLCASSKTGMMEGSPLHFGNGTRLTVT.

The J gene is TRBJ1-5, the V gene TRBV2, with D possibly matching TRBD1 (6 bases). The CDR3 is 14 amino acids. Per the germline V gene, CDR1 is SNHLY and CDR2 is FYNNEI. V was clipped by 7 bases and J by 8 bases, with 18 bases between them. CDR3 nucleotides: TGTGCCAGCAACCGGGACACGGGTTGGGAGCCCCAGCATTTT. Its translation is CASNRDTGWEPQHF.

The chain has TRBV3-1 (or the pseudogene TRBV3-2) and TRBJ2-3; the D is unclear. Germline V gives CDR1 LGHDT, CDR2 YNNKEL (reference sequence). The CDR3 has 13 amino acids. Trimming left V 1 base short and J 6 bases short, with 8 bases between. The CDR3 DNA follows: TGTGCCAGCAGCCAAGCCCCTGGCGATACGCAGTATTTT. Translation: CASSQAPGDTQYF.

This clone was detected many times. For the CDR3, the DNA is TGTGCCTCCTCGATCACGGTAGCGGACACTGAAGCTTTCTTT. This translates into CASSITVADTEAFF. V gene TRBV3-1 (or the pseudogene TRBV3-2) combines with J gene TRBJ1-1; no clear D gene. Between the trimmed V and J ends, which lost 11 bases and 3 bases, there was a span of 19 bases. The CDR3 spans 14 residues. In germline, CDR1 is LGHDT, CDR2 YNNKEL (reference sequence).

The rearrangement uses TRBV6-1 and TRBJ1-2; 7 bases align to TRBD1. Germline assignment: CDR1 MNHNS and CDR2 SASEGT. CDR3 length: 13 amino acids. J lost 8 bases, V lost 1 base, and 4 bases had no gene match. The CDR3 is CASSEGQGRGYTF. For the CDR3, the DNA is TGTGCCAGCAGTGAAGGACAGGGCAGAGGCTACACCTTC.

The gene calls are TRBV16 and TRBJ1-4; D is unresolved. Germline V lookup: CDR1 KGHSY, CDR2 FQNENV. With 0 bases removed from V and 8 bases from J, the gap between germline ends came to 13 bases. CDR3 length equals 15 residues. The CDR3 coding sequence is TGTGCCAGCAGCCAATCGGGTCGGGCGGGAGAAAAACTGTTTTTT. Amino acids: CASSQSGRAGEKLFF.